This is a list of T cell receptor beta chains from one sample in a study of blood T cells in healthy people across ages. TCRdb re-analysed the 5' RACE reads in MiXCR, keeping a single row per CDR3 protein. The sample has around 780,000 distinct CDR3 sequences; about 56% are singletons. Sequencing was performed on blood. The receptor set was obtained from a man in his forties in good health. Each CDR3 is given with its conserved first and last residue. The D gene is left open where the match is weak. Size tells how often a clone was seen (once, few, many) or the class of an expanded clone, and some rows leave it out.

v_gene	abundance	d_gene	j_gene	CDR3nt	CDR3aa
TRBV12-3/TRBV12-4	NA	NA	TRBJ1-5	TGTGCCAGCAGTCCAGGCGTAAAGCCCCAGCATTTT	CASSPGVKPQHF
TRBV27	NA	NA	TRBJ2-3	TGTGCCAGCAGACTAATAACCCCACTCGCAGTCAGCACAGATACGCAGTATTTT	CASRLITPLAVSTDTQYF
TRBV7-2	few	TRBD2	TRBJ2-5	TGTGCCAGCAGCTTAGATGGGCTAGCGGAAGAGACCCAGTACTTC	CASSLDGLAEETQYF
TRBV29-1	few	NA	TRBJ1-1	TGCAGCGTTGTAGGGGGAGGGGGGGTCCCTATCGAAGCTTTCTTT	CSVVGGGGVPIEAFF
TRBV11-2	NA	NA	TRBJ1-2	TGTGCCAGCAGACCACTTAACAGGGAGAGTGGCTATGGCTACACCTTC	CASRPLNRESGYGYTF
TRBV16	NA	NA	TRBJ1-2	TGTGCCAGCAGCCAGGGCCGGGAGGGCTACACCTTC	CASSQGREGYTF
TRBV11-2	many	NA	TRBJ2-6	TGTGCCAGCAGCTTAGACCGGGCTGGGGCCAACGTCCTGACTTTC	CASSLDRAGANVLTF
TRBV7-2	NA	TRBD1	TRBJ1-6	TGTGCCAGCAGCTTAGTTGGGACAGGGAGCTCACCCCTCCACTTT	CASSLVGTGSSPLHF
TRBV7-2	many	NA	TRBJ2-7	TGTGCCAGCAGCTTGAGCTCCTACGAGCAGTACTTC	CASSLSSYEQYF
TRBV20-1	few	TRBD2	TRBJ2-1	TGCAGTGCTCGGACTAGCGGGGGGCCTCAGCAGTTCTTC	CSARTSGGPQQFF
TRBV7-9	NA	NA	TRBJ1-1	TGTGCCAGCAGCTTGGAGGATCTGGGCGCGGGAGCTTTCTTT	CASSLEDLGAGAFF
TRBV7-8	NA	TRBD1	TRBJ1-4	TGTGCCAGCAGCCTCAAGGACAGGCGGCAAAAACTGTTTTTT	CASSLKDRRQKLFF
TRBV7-6	few	TRBD2	TRBJ2-6	TGTGCCAGCAGCCCCGGGGGGGACTTGTCCAACGTCCTGACTTTC	CASSPGGDLSNVLTF
TRBV7-2	NA	NA	TRBJ2-7	TGTGCCAGCAGCTTAAGATGGGCAGGCCCCTACGAGCAGTACTTC	CASSLRWAGPYEQYF
TRBV7-9	NA	TRBD1	TRBJ2-4	TGTGCCAGCAGAAGACAGGGTGAGTGGGTGCAGTACTTC	CASRRQGEWVQYF
TRBV5-6	few	NA	TRBJ2-4	TGTGCCAGCACCCGACAGGGAGGGGAAGCCAAAAACATTCAGTACTTC	CASTRQGGEAKNIQYF
TRBV6-2/TRBV6-3	once	NA	TRBJ2-5	TGTGCCAGCAGTTACTCGATCAGTCATACCGGGGAGACCCAGTACTTC	CASSYSISHTGETQYF
TRBV3-1	NA	TRBD2	TRBJ2-7	TGTGCCAGCAGCCCTCTTGGACTAGCGGACCCCTACGAGCAGTACTTC	CASSPLGLADPYEQYF
TRBV27	NA	NA	TRBJ2-5	TGTGCCAGCAGTTCGAGTAGGGACCACTCCCCCCACAATGAGCAGTACTTC	CASSSSRDHSPHNEQYF
TRBV9	few	NA	TRBJ1-2	TGTGCCAGCAGCGACAACCGGGGGAACTATGGCTACACCTTC	CASSDNRGNYGYTF
TRBV28	few	TRBD2	TRBJ2-3	TGTGCCAGCAGTTTCTCACGGACTAGCGGAGGGAGCACAGATACGCAGTATTTT	CASSFSRTSGGSTDTQYF
TRBV29-1	NA	TRBD2	TRBJ2-1	TGCAGCGTGCCACCGGGAAGCGGGGCCTACAATGAGCAGTTCTTC	CSVPPGSGAYNEQFF
TRBV27	NA	NA	TRBJ1-5	TGTGCCAGCGGGAGGGGCGCCGGGTCACAGCCCCAGCATTTT	CASGRGAGSQPQHF
TRBV20-1	few	NA	TRBJ2-3	TGCAGTGCCCCTGAACGGGGCTCTGTTGTTGATACGCAGTATTTT	CSAPERGSVVDTQYF
TRBV4-1	NA	NA	TRBJ2-7	TGCGCCAGCAGCCATCCTATTATCGGGAGTAGCTCCTACGAGCAGTACTTC	CASSHPIIGSSSYEQYF
TRBV20-1	NA	NA	TRBJ2-7	TGCAGTGCTAGAGATCCGCTGAATTCCTACGAGCAGTACTTC	CSARDPLNSYEQYF
TRBV20-1	NA	NA	TRBJ2-5	TGCAGTGCTGAGAAGAGGAAACGAGAGACCCAGTACTTC	CSAEKRKRETQYF
TRBV6-2/TRBV6-3	NA	NA	TRBJ2-3	TGTGCCAGCAGTTTACAGGGACGAAGCACAGATACGCAGTATTTT	CASSLQGRSTDTQYF
TRBV7-8	NA	NA	TRBJ2-1	TGTGCCAGCAGCCCGGGGTATAACAATGAGCAGTTCTTC	CASSPGYNNEQFF
TRBV7-2	NA	TRBD1	TRBJ2-1	TGTGCCAGCAGCTTAGCAGGACAGGGGGCCGATGAGCAGTTCTTC	CASSLAGQGADEQFF
TRBV28	few	NA	TRBJ1-5	TGTGCCAGCAGTTCCCCGGAGGGATGGGATCAGCCCCAGCATTTT	CASSSPEGWDQPQHF
TRBV4-3	once	NA	TRBJ1-4	TGCACCAGCAGCCAAGCGGACAGAAGAGATGAAAAACTGTTTTTT	CTSSQADRRDEKLFF
TRBV7-9	few	TRBD1	TRBJ1-4	TGTGCCAGCAGCCCGGGACAGCGAAATGAAAAACTGTTTTTT	CASSPGQRNEKLFF
TRBV20-1	NA	TRBD1	TRBJ1-6	TGCAGTGCTAGAGATATGACAGGGGAAGGTTCACCCCTCCACTTT	CSARDMTGEGSPLHF
TRBV5-5	few	TRBD1	TRBJ2-7	TGTGCCAGCAGCTTGGGGTACAGGGGCTACGAGCAGTACTTC	CASSLGYRGYEQYF
TRBV3-1	NA	NA	TRBJ2-5	TGTGCCAGCAGTCCGGGGTATCGAGGGGGGGACCAAGAGACCCAGTACTTC	CASSPGYRGGDQETQYF
TRBV27	NA	NA	TRBJ2-2	TGTGCCAGCACCAATTCGTATCACACCGGGGAGCTGTTTTTT	CASTNSYHTGELFF
TRBV4-3	NA	NA	TRBJ2-1	TGCGCCAGCAGCCAAGTTTCCGGGGTCAATGAGCAGTTCTTC	CASSQVSGVNEQFF
TRBV11-2	few	NA	TRBJ2-3	TGTGCCAGCAGCTTAACCCACAGGGGGGGAGTCGATACGCAGTATTTT	CASSLTHRGGVDTQYF
TRBV14	NA	NA	TRBJ2-3	TGTGCCAGCAGCCAAGGACTACAAGTAGATACGCAGTATTTT	CASSQGLQVDTQYF
TRBV29-1	few	NA	TRBJ2-5	TGCAGCGTTGTGGTTGGAGAGACCCAGTACTTC	CSVVVGETQYF
TRBV6-5	few	NA	TRBJ1-6	TGTGCCAGCAGTTACTCTACCTCCGATTCACCCCTCCACTTT	CASSYSTSDSPLHF
TRBV12-3/TRBV12-4	NA	NA	TRBJ2-3	TGTGCCAGTACGCCAGTAGCGAGCACAGATACGCAGTATTTT	CASTPVASTDTQYF
TRBV20-1	NA	NA	TRBJ2-3	TGCAGTGCCCTAGATTTACTTACCACAGATACGCAGTATTTT	CSALDLLTTDTQYF